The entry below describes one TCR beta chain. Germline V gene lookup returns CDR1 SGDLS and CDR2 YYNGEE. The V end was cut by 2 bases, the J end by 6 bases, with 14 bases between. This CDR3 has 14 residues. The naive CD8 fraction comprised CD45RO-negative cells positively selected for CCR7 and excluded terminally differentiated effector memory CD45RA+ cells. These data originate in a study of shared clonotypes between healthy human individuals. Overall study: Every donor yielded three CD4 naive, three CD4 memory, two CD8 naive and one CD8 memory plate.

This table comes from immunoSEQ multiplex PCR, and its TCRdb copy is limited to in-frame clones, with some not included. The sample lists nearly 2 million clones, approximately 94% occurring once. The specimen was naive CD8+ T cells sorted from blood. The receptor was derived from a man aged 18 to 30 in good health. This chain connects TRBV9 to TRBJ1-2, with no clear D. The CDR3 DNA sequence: TGTGCCAGCAGCGTCCGGGCCGCACCCGATGGCTACACCTTC. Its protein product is CASSVRAAPDGYTF. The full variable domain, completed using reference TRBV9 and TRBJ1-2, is DSGVTQTPKHLITATGQRVTLRCSPRSGDLSVYWYQQSLDQGLQFLIQYYNGEERAKGNILERFSAQQFPDLHSELNLSSLELGDSALYFCASSVRAAPDGYTFGSGTRLTVV.